A selection of T cell receptor beta chains follows, all from one sample in a study of shared clonotypes between healthy human individuals. Sequencing used immunoSEQ multiplex PCR; TCRdb keeps in-frame clones, though not all of them. The table has about 1.1 million clones, about 72% seen once. Sequenced sample: memory CD4+ T cells from PBMCs. The source is a man aged 18 to 29 in good health. Some clones in this sample may be carry-over from other donors' samples. Both conserved end residues are part of each CDR3. D genes are given only for firm matches. Where a row states a size, it is once, few, many or the class of an expanded clone; other rows omit it.

cdr3_nt cdr3_aa v_call clone_size d_call j_call cdr3_length
TGTGCCAGCAGTTTTTTATCCGGGACTAGCGGACTAGCCAAAAACATTCAGTACTTC CASSFLSGTSGLAKNIQYF TRBV28 NA TRBD2 TRBJ2-4 19
TGTGCCAGCAGTTACGAGACGAGGACTGAAGCTTTCTTT CASSYETRTEAFF TRBV6-5 NA NA TRBJ1-1 13
TGTGCCAGCAGCTTAGAAAGGGGCAACGAGCAGTACTTC CASSLERGNEQYF TRBV7-2 NA NA TRBJ2-7 13
TGCAGCGTTATGACAGGGCAGAACACCGGGGAGCTGTTTTTT CSVMTGQNTGELFF TRBV29-1 once TRBD1 TRBJ2-2 14
TGCGCCAGCAGTCCTCTGCTGGCAGGGCGGCGGGGGGAGCTGTTTTTT CASSPLLAGRRGELFF TRBV4-3 NA NA TRBJ2-2 16
TGTGCCAGCAGTTACTCCGGGAGGCTAGCCAAAAACATTCAGTACTTC CASSYSGRLAKNIQYF TRBV6-5 NA TRBD2 TRBJ2-4 16
TGTGCCAGTAGTATCAAAACAGGGGGAGCTAACTATGGCTACACCTTC CASSIKTGGANYGYTF TRBV19 NA TRBD1 TRBJ1-2 16
TGTGCCAGCACCTACCGAGCGGGGATCCGTACCTACGAGCAGTACTTC CASTYRAGIRTYEQYF TRBV27 NA TRBD2 TRBJ2-7 16
TGTGCCAGCAGCTTGCAGTACAGTCAGAACTATGGCTACACCTTC CASSLQYSQNYGYTF TRBV7-2 NA NA TRBJ1-2 15
TGTGCCAGCAGCTTACCGGGGGCGCAATCCAATGAGCAGTTCTTC CASSLPGAQSNEQFF TRBV13 few NA TRBJ2-1 15
TGTGCCAGCAGCCAAGGGTGGGCGGGAGACCAATCCTACGAGCAGTACTTC CASSQGWAGDQSYEQYF TRBV4-2 NA TRBD2 TRBJ2-7 17
TGTGCCAGCAGCTTTATGCACGAGCAGTACTTC CASSFMHEQYF TRBV7-3 NA NA TRBJ2-7 11
TGTGCCAGCAGACCTCCGGGGGGCGAGCAGTACTTC CASRPPGGEQYF TRBV28 NA TRBD2 TRBJ2-7 12
TGTGCCAGCAGGGCCGGACTAGCGGGATTTTTGACGTTCTTC CASRAGLAGFLTFF TRBV6-6 once TRBD2 TRBJ2-1 14
TGTGCCAGCAGCTCGCAGGGGACGTCCTACGAGCAGTACTTC CASSSQGTSYEQYF TRBV7-2 NA NA TRBJ2-7 14
TGTGCCAGCAGGGCCACCGGGACTCGAGAGACCCAGTACTTC CASRATGTRETQYF TRBV6-1 NA NA TRBJ2-5 14
TGCGCCAGCAGCCAAGAGGGCGCGGGAGGGTACAATGAGCAGTTCTTC CASSQEGAGGYNEQFF TRBV4-3 NA TRBD2 TRBJ2-1 16
TGCGCCAGCAGCAGTGGGACAGGGGCGGTCAATGAGCAGTTCTTC CASSSGTGAVNEQFF TRBV4-1 NA TRBD1 TRBJ2-1 15
TGTGCCAGCAGCTCCCCTTTGGACAGGGGGAAAGGTGGCTACACCTTC CASSSPLDRGKGGYTF TRBV28 NA TRBD1 TRBJ1-2 16
TGTGCCAGCTTGCGGGTTCTCGGGCTAGCGGGAGACCTGAATGAGCAGTTCTTC CASLRVLGLAGDLNEQFF TRBV7-9 NA TRBD2 TRBJ2-1 18
TGTGCCAGCAGCTTTCGGGACGGCGGAACCGGGGAGCTGTTTTTT CASSFRDGGTGELFF TRBV7-2 NA NA TRBJ2-2 15
TGTGCCAGCTCGCCACTAGCGGGAGAGTACGAGCAGTACTTC CASSPLAGEYEQYF TRBV18 NA TRBD2 TRBJ2-7 14
TGTGCCAGCAGTGAAGGGTTAGTCAGATATTATGGCTACACCTTC CASSEGLVRYYGYTF TRBV6-1 NA NA TRBJ1-2 15
TGTGCCAGCAGCCAATTAGCAGGAGAGACCCAGTACTTC CASSQLAGETQYF TRBV7-3 few NA TRBJ2-5 13
TGTGCCAGCAGCTTGGGACTAGCGGGCAGCACAGATACGCAGTATTTT CASSLGLAGSTDTQYF TRBV5-4 many TRBD2 TRBJ2-3 16
TGCAGCGTTGGGGGAGGACTAGCGGGATGGGAGGCTGGCGAGCAGTACTTC CSVGGGLAGWEAGEQYF TRBV29-1 NA TRBD2 TRBJ2-7 17
TGTGCCAGCAGCCCCCCCCCGGTGCCCAATCAGCCCCAGCATTTT CASSPPPVPNQPQHF TRBV28 NA NA TRBJ1-5 15
TGTGCCAGCAGCTGGACCCTAGTAGAGGGCTACACCTTC CASSWTLVEGYTF TRBV7-2 NA NA TRBJ1-2 13
TGTGCCAGCTCGCCGGGACAGGAGCTCTATGGCTACACCTTC CASSPGQELYGYTF TRBV18 NA TRBD1 TRBJ1-2 14
TGTGCCACCAGCAGAGCCTTCTTTGGACTAGCGGGAGACGAGCAGTACTTC CATSRAFFGLAGDEQYF TRBV15 many TRBD2 TRBJ2-7 17
TGCGCCAGCAGCCATACCGTAAACACCGGGGAGCTGTTTTTT CASSHTVNTGELFF TRBV4-3 NA NA TRBJ2-2 14
TGTGCCAGCAGTTACCTGATATTGCAAGAGACCCAGTACTTC CASSYLILQETQYF TRBV6-6 NA NA TRBJ2-5 14
TGTGCCAGCAGCAGACAGCTCTCTGGGGCCAACGTCCTGACTTTC CASSRQLSGANVLTF TRBV2 NA NA TRBJ2-6 15
TGTGCCAGCAGCTGGGGGGGGACTAGGCGCAATGAGCAGTTCTTC CASSWGGTRRNEQFF TRBV7-2 NA TRBD2 TRBJ2-1 15
TGTGCCAGCAGCTCCTTCGGACTAGCGGCTACTAGCACAGATACGCAGTATTTT CASSSFGLAATSTDTQYF TRBV5-8 few TRBD2 TRBJ2-3 18
TGTGCCAGCAAATCGCGTACCTACGAGCAGTACTTC CASKSRTYEQYF TRBV6-1 NA NA TRBJ2-7 12
TGCAGCGTTTATGAGGGGACGGCTTTCTTT CSVYEGTAFF TRBV29-1 NA NA TRBJ1-1 10
TGTGCCAGCAGTCGGGTCTCTCCTAACAATGAGCAGTTCTTC CASSRVSPNNEQFF TRBV27 NA NA TRBJ2-1 14
TGTGCCAGCAGCCCCCGGGACAGGGTTAATGAAAAACTGTTTTTT CASSPRDRVNEKLFF TRBV7-2 NA TRBD1 TRBJ1-4 15
TGTGCCAGCAGTGCTAGCAGGGGCTCTGGAAACACCATATATTTT CASSASRGSGNTIYF TRBV2 NA NA TRBJ1-3 15
TGTGCCAGCAGCTTGACTTACCTCGGCAATGAGCAGTTCTTC CASSLTYLGNEQFF TRBV11-2 few NA TRBJ2-1 14
TGTGCCAGCAGTGACTCTGAGGGGGTAGGATATAGCAATCAGCCCCAGCATTTT CASSDSEGVGYSNQPQHF TRBV6-4 NA NA TRBJ1-5 18
TGCGCCAGCAGCTTGGGCTGGACTAGTCAGTACATTCAGTACTTC CASSLGWTSQYIQYF TRBV5-1 NA TRBD2 TRBJ2-4 15
TGCGCCAGCAGCTTGCCCGCCGCGGATGAGCAGTTCTTC CASSLPAADEQFF TRBV5-1 NA NA TRBJ2-1 13
TGTGCCAGCAGCCAAGATAGGCTCGAGCAGTACTTC CASSQDRLEQYF TRBV4-2 few NA TRBJ2-7 12
TGTGCCAGCAGCTTGGGCGACACCTGGGATGGCTACACCTTC CASSLGDTWDGYTF TRBV5-4 NA NA TRBJ1-2 14
TGTGCCTCCTGGGGGAACTACGAGCAGTACTTC CASWGNYEQYF TRBV27 NA NA TRBJ2-7 11
TGTGCCAGCAGACTACTAGCGGCCAATGAGCAGTTCTTC CASRLLAANEQFF TRBV2 NA TRBD2 TRBJ2-1 13
TGCGCCAGCAGCTTGGTGGGGGTCGGGAACACCGGGGAGCTGTTTTTT CASSLVGVGNTGELFF TRBV5-1 once NA TRBJ2-2 16
TGTGCCAGCAGCGTAGATCCTATGGAGGGCCGCGGGAGGCACAAGAATGAGCAGTTCTTC CASSVDPMEGRGRHKNEQFF TRBV9 NA TRBD2 TRBJ2-1 20
TGTGCCAGCAGTTACCCCCGAGGGGGCGCCTATGGCTACACCTTC CASSYPRGGAYGYTF TRBV6-5 once TRBD1 TRBJ1-2 15
TGTGCCACCAGCAGAGACCCCCCTACCCCGGCAGCTGGGGCAGATACGCAGTATTTT CATSRDPPTPAAGADTQYF TRBV15 NA NA TRBJ2-3 19
TGCGCCAGCAGCGTTAAGGGCAAGAATGAAAAACTGTTTTTT CASSVKGKNEKLFF TRBV5-1 NA NA TRBJ1-4 14
TGTGCCAGCAGCACCAGCTTGTCCTTACGGGCCCACAATGAGCAGTTCTTC CASSTSLSLRAHNEQFF TRBV11-2 NA NA TRBJ2-1 17
TGTGCCAGCAGCGTAGAGGTCAGGGGGCTTGACTATGGCTACACCTTC CASSVEVRGLDYGYTF TRBV9 NA TRBD1 TRBJ1-2 16
TGTGCCAGCAGCCAAATATTGAGGGGTGGCGAGCAGTACTTC CASSQILRGGEQYF TRBV14 NA NA TRBJ2-7 14
TGTGCCAGCTCACATGGACAGTCCAATCAGCCCCAGCATTTT CASSHGQSNQPQHF TRBV18 NA NA TRBJ1-5 14